This T cell receptor (beta chain) originates from a study of identical twins. CDR3 size: 13 residues. Germline CDR1 SGDLS, CDR2 YYNGEE. V dropped 4 bases and J dropped 4 bases, with 11 bases sitting between them. Unique molecular identifiers were in the cDNA, with template-switch universal primer binding. TCRdb called the 5' RACE reads again in MiXCR, with one record for every CDR3 protein. The table lists approximately 490,000 distinct CDR3 sequences, around 24% of them singletons. The data were also submitted as part of a second study, on yellow fever vaccine responses in identical twins. That publication notes: Among the twins, the vaccine T cell response reportedly seemed partly convergent and partly personalized.

The TCR originated in a woman younger than 35 in good health. Source material: CD4+ T cells sorted from blood. This chain uses TRBV9 with TRBJ2-5; D remains unclear. The CDR3 protein is CASSTRVGETQYF. For the CDR3, the DNA is TGTGCCAGCAGCACCCGTGTGGGAGAGACCCAGTACTTC.